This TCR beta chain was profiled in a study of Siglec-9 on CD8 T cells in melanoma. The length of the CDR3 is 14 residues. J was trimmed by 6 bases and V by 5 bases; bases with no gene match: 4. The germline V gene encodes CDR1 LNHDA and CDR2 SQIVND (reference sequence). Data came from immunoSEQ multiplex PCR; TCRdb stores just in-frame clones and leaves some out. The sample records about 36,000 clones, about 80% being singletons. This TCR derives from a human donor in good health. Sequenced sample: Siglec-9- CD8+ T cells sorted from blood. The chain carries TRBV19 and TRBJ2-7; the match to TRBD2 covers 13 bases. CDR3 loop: CASSPGTSGTEQYF. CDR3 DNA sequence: TGTGCCAGTAGTCCCGGGACTAGCGGGACCGAGCAGTACTTC.